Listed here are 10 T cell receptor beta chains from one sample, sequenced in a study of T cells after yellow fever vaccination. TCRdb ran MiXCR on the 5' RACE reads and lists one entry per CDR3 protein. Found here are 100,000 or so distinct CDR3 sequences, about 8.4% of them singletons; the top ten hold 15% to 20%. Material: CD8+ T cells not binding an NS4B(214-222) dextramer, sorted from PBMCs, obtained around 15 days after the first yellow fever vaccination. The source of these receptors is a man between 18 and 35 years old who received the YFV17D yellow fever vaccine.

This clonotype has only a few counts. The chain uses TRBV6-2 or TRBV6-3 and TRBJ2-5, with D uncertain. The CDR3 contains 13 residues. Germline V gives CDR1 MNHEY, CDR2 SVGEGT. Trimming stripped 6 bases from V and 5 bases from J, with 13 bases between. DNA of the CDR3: TGTGCCAGCAGCTCCAACTTCGGCGAGACCCAGTACTTC. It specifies CASSSNFGETQYF.

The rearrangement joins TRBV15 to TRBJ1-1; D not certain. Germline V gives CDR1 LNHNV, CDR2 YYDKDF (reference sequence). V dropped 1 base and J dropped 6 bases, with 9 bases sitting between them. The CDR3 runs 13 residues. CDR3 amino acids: CATSRVGSPEAFF. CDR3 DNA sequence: TGTGCCACCAGCAGAGTAGGGTCCCCTGAAGCTTTCTTT. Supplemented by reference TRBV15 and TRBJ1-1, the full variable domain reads DAMVIQNPRYQVTQFGKPVTLSCSQTLNHNVMYWYQQKSSQAPKLLFHYYDKDFNNEADTPDNFQSRRPNTSFCFLDIRSPGLGDTAMYLCATSRVGSPEAFFGQGTRLTVV.

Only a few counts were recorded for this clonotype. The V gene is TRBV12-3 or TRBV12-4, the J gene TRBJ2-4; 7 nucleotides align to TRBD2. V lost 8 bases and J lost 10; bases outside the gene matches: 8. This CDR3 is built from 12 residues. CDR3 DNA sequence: TGTGCCAGCGGGGCGGGGAGGGAAATTCAGTACTTC. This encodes CASGAGREIQYF.

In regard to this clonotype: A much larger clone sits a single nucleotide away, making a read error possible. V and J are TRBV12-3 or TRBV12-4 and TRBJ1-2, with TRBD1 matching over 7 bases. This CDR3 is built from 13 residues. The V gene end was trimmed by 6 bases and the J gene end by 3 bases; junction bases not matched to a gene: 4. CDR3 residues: CASSPTGYYGYTF. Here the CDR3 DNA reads TGTGCCAGCAGCCCGACAGGGTACTATGGCTACACCTTC.

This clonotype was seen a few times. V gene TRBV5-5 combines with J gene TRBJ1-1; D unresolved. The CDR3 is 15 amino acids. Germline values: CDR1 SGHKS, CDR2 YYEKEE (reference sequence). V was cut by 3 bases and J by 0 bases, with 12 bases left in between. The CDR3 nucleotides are TGTGCCAGCAGCTCACAATATACGGTGAACACTGAAGCTTTCTTT. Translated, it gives CASSSQYTVNTEAFF.

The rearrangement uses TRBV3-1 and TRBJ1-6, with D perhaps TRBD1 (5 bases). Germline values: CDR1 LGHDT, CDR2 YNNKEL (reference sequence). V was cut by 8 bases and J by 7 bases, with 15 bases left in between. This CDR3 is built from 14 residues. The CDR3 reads CASSKGTPNSPLHF. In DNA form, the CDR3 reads TGTGCCAGCTCGAAAGGGACCCCGAATTCACCCCTCCACTTT.

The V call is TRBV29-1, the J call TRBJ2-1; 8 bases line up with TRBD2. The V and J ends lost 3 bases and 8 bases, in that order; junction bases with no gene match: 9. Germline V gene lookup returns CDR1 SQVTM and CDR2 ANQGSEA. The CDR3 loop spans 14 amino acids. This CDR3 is CSVDTRGGIDEQFF. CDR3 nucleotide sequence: TGCAGCGTTGACACCCGGGGGGGCATCGATGAGCAGTTCTTC.

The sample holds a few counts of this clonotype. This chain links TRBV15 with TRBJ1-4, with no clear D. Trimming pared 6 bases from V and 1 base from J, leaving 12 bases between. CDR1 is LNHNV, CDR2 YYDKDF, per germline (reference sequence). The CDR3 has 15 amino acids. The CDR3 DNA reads TGTGCCACCAGAGGGAGGAGGGAAACTAATGAAAAACTGTTTTTT. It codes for CATRGRRETNEKLFF.

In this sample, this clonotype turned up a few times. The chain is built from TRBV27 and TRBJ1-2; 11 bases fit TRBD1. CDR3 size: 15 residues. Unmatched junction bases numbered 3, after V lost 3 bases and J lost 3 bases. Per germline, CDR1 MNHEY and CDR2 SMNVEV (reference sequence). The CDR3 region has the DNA TGTGCCAGCAGTTTTCGGACAGGGGGCCACTATGGCTACACCTTC. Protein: CASSFRTGGHYGYTF.

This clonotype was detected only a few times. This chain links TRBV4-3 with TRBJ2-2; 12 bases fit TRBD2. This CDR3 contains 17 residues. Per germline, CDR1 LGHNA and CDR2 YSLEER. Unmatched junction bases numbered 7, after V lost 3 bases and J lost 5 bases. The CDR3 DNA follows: TGCGCCAGCAGCCAGTATCCTAGCGGGGGGGAAACCGGGGAGCTGTTTTTT. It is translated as CASSQYPSGGETGELFF.